These T cell receptor beta chains were read from a single sample in a study of blood T cell repertoires in COVID-19. Profiled with immunoSEQ multiplex PCR; TCRdb holds only in-frame clones, not every one. Among about 120,000 clones listed, about four fifths were seen once. Sequenced sample: peripheral blood. The receptors were sampled from a man in his forties with active or convalescent COVID-19. CDR3s leave out the opening cysteine and the closing phenylalanine or tryptophan.

v_call | cdr3_aa
TRBV11-2 | ASSSVSRYTEAF
TRBV6-1 | ASSDWTGNSNQPQH
TRBV7-2 | ASSLTTKNEKLF
TRBV18 | ASSPRQLSRTDTQY
TRBV5-5 | ASSLAGLVGEQY
TRBV3-1/TRBV3-2 | ASSQLAGGANEQF
TRBV28 | ASSPGTSGLGETQY
TRBV2 | ASSLYYGYT
TRBV12-3/TRBV12-4 | ASSRAGYGYT
TRBV11-2 | ASSFPLSTGPTGELF
TRBV24-1 | ATGHRGVLAGGAHNEQF
TRBV20-1 | SASQRGSSTDTQY
TRBV28 | ASKRAGAVNTGELF
TRBV4-2 | ASSQDTQGAIDTEAF
TRBV7-8 | ASSLGGAGANVLT
TRBV4-2 | ASSQAGPGDDEQY
TRBV12-2 | ASRLAEGSGRAPSYEQY
TRBV19 | ASPGGSTYNSPLH
TRBV5-1 | ASSLDGASGETQY
TRBV2 | ASSDVSSGRTDTQY
TRBV18 | ASSPQGGPRYEQY
TRBV6-5 | ASSGGRQGSNEQY
TRBV5-1 | ASSLAGRAPANEQF
TRBV2 | ASSEAGENGYT
TRBV2 | ASSEQRSSSYEQY
TRBV19 | ASSIPGTGPGGYT
TRBV30 | AWRHGGTLLYGYT
TRBV19 | ASSIQGGGTEAF
TRBV12-3/TRBV12-4 | ASSHGGDSPLH
TRBV24-1 | ATRLPGQANQPQH
TRBV27 | ASSLTRGLGGNTIY
TRBV28 | ASSSRDSGYT
TRBV5-1 | ASSHQTDGYT
TRBV5-6 | ASSFRGTGANVLT
TRBV6-1 | ASSEAEWLPYEQY
TRBV7-9 | ASSLSGYRRAGANVLT
TRBV7-3 | ASSPAAASDTQY
TRBV2 | ASSEALSGSATDTQY
TRBV30 | AWRAGVGGYT
TRBV6-5 | ASRRAGLTDTQY
TRBV5-5 | ASSLAFGRGGSEAF
TRBV27 | ASGEFETQY
TRBV30 | ACPGGYGGNTIY
TRBV6-1 | ASSDGGLVTDTQY
TRBV11-1 | ASSFSPSQETQY
TRBV4-2 | ASSQPGTASNYGYT
TRBV4-1 | ASSQETGGGYEQY
TRBV6-5 | ASSPNRVLSYEQY
TRBV6-6 | ASSYSHNQPQH
TRBV23-1 | ASDTLSYNEQF
TRBV5-1 | ASSPGGGTGSYEQY
TRBV7-9 | ASTREEEDTEAF
TRBV24-1 | ATSDSRDWGLY